The present TCR beta chain was sequenced within a study of response to subunit inactivated influenza vaccine. TCRdb itself ran the RT-PCR reads through MiXCR, one entry per CDR3 protein. Among under 850,000 distinct CDR3 sequences listed, 15% to 20% were seen once. As for this clonotype: Its target is not known. Mismatch with germline at one junction end may stem from a read error.

Germline values: CDR1 DFQATT, CDR2 SNEGSKA (reference sequence). CDR3 length equals 14 residues. Findings and limits, study-wide: Each seasonal influenza vaccination, the authors suggested, recruits few new T cells.

The source was PBMCs from blood, collected around 5 days after vaccination. The rearrangement joins TRBV20-1 to TRBJ2-3, with D unresolved. This sequence was found in a man over 45 who received an inactivated influenza vaccine. The CDR3 reads CIARDQDRTDTQYF. DNA for the CDR3: TGCATTGCTAGAGATCAGGACCGCACAGATACGCAGTATTTT.